The 11 T cell receptor beta chains reported below all come from one sample, sequenced in a study of tumor-infiltrating lymphocytes in primary liver carcinoma. A constant-region primer primed TCR beta cDNA synthesis from roughly 510 ng of total RNA. TCR beta libraries came from three nested multiplex PCR rounds using slightly modified ARM-PCR. Primers for the first two PCR rounds were TRBV1-TRBV30 forward primers and a C-beta reverse primer (about 9 cycles per round). TCRdb called the multiplex PCR reads again in MiXCR, with one record for every CDR3 protein. The sample lists about 310,000 distinct CDR3 sequences, nearly 60% occurring once. The study extracted blood RNA from unsorted whole blood and also extracted germline DNA. Specimen: peripheral blood. These receptors came from a woman in her thirties with primary liver carcinoma and hepatitis B virus infection.

This clonotype was seen more than once but under ten times. This chain connects TRBV29-1 to TRBJ2-7; 13 positions agree with TRBD2. After removal of 4 bases from V and 6 bases from J, the junction contained 6 bases not matched to a gene. CDR1 is SQVTM and CDR2 is ANQGSEA in the germline V gene. The CDR3 contains 14 residues. In DNA, the CDR3 is TGCAGCGTTGTTGGACTAGCGGGAGTGGGCGAGCAGTACTTC. This codes for CSVVGLAGVGEQYF.

The chain employs TRBV7-8 and TRBJ2-7; the D is unclear. The CDR3 is made up of 15 amino acids. The germline CDR1 and CDR2 sequences are SGHVS and FQNEAQ. Trimming left V 0 bases short and J 3 bases short, with 12 bases between. CDR3 loop: CASSLAGRSFYEQYF. CDR3 nucleotide sequence: TGTGCCAGCAGCTTAGCCGGCAGAAGTTTCTACGAGCAGTACTTC.

On this clonotype itself: A junction end diverges from the germline sequence, so it may reflect a read error. V usage is TRBV12-3 or TRBV12-4 and J usage is TRBJ2-6; 15 nucleotides align to TRBD2. This CDR3 is 19 amino acids long. The CDR3 protein is CAGSPRTSGRASGANVLTF. CDR3 nucleotide sequence: TGTGCCGGCAGTCCCCGGACTAGCGGGAGGGCTTCCGGGGCCAACGTCCTGACTTTC.

Regarding this clonotype: A read error is possible here, since a much larger clone lies one base away. The chain uses TRBV6-2 or TRBV6-3 and TRBJ2-7; D remains ambiguous. Per the germline V gene, CDR1 is MNHEY and CDR2 is SVGEGT. The CDR3 runs 11 residues. The CDR3 protein is CASSTTYERYF. CDR3 DNA sequence: TGTGCCAGCAGTACGACCTACGAGCGGTACTTC.

This clonotype was detected ten times or more. The chain links TRBV29-1 to TRBJ2-1; 10 bases align to TRBD2. Germline lookup yields CDR1 SQVTM and CDR2 ANQGSEA. Trimming at V came to 6 bases and at J to 13 bases, leaving 12 bases not matched to a gene. This CDR3 is 13 amino acids long. CDR3 sequence (DNA): TGCAGCGTAGACCCCCAGCGGGAGGGCCGTCAGTTCTTC. Translating gives CSVDPQREGRQFF.

On this clonotype: A much larger clonotype is one base distant, so this may be a read error. This CDR3 is CSGPGPAGVSSYNEQFF. The CDR3 DNA follows: TGCAGCGGCCCCGGTCCCGCAGGAGTCAGCTCCTACAATGAGCAGTTCTTC. The chain is built from TRBV29-1 and TRBJ2-1; D gene ambiguous. This CDR3 spans 17 amino acids. V was trimmed by 7 bases and J by 0 bases, leaving 22 bases between them. Per germline, CDR1 SQVTM and CDR2 ANQGSEA.

For this clonotype: A much larger clone lies a single base off, so this may be a read error. This chain links TRBV4-1 with TRBJ2-1; tentatively, D is TRBD1 (6 bases). Per germline, CDR1 MGHRA and CDR2 YSYEKL. This CDR3 has 16 amino acids. CDR3 sequence reads: CASNQEPGDPYNEQFF. CDR3 DNA sequence: TGCGCCAGCAACCAAGAGCCAGGGGATCCCTACAATGAGCAGTTCTTC.

The chain combines TRBV5-6 with TRBJ2-7; the match to TRBD1 covers 9 bases. The trim removed 3 bases at V and 2 bases at J, leaving 12 bases unmatched. Germline V gives CDR1 SGHDT, CDR2 YYEEEE. This CDR3 has 17 residues. The CDR3 here is CASSSRVRTGATYEQYF. In DNA, the CDR3 is TGTGCCAGCAGCTCCCGGGTCCGGACAGGGGCCACCTACGAGCAGTACTTC.

This clonotype was counted a few times. Since a much larger clone is just one base distant, this may be a read error. The rearrangement uses TRBV12-3 or TRBV12-4 and TRBJ1-1; the D gene is possibly TRBD1 (5 bases). CDR3 length equals 12 residues. CDR3 loop: CASSYTDTETFF. Written as DNA, the CDR3 is TGTGCCAGCAGCTACACGGACACTGAAACTTTCTTT.

The chain carries TRBV4-2 and TRBJ2-5; 11 bases map to TRBD2. The V and J ends lost 0 bases and 5 bases, in that order; junction bases with no gene match: 2. The CDR3 runs 15 residues. Germline V gene data show CDR1 as LGHNA and CDR2 as YNFKEQ. The DNA of the CDR3 is TGTGCCAGCAGCCAAGAACTAGCGGGAGTGGAGACCCAGTACTTC. It yields the protein CASSQELAGVETQYF.

This clonotype appeared a few times. CDR3 sequence: CASRDTEPYEQYF. The CDR3 nucleotides read TGTGCCAGCAGGGACACCGAGCCTTACGAGCAGTACTTC. The chain recombines TRBV6-1 with TRBJ2-7; perhaps TRBD1 as D (5 bases). This CDR3 comprises 13 residues. The germline gives CDR1 MNHNS, CDR2 SASEGT. The germline V and J ends were trimmed by 6 bases and 4 bases, with 13 bases remaining between them.